Sequencing of this T cell receptor (beta chain) was carried out in a study of blood T cells in healthy people across ages. The authors ran a second PCR of about 6 to 12 cycles using a sample-barcoded 5' primer and a J-beta primer mix. MiXCR was run by TCRdb on the 5' RACE reads, yielding one entry per CDR3 protein. Among hundreds of thousands of distinct CDR3 sequences listed, roughly 32% were seen once. The CDR3 is 15 residues long. The V gene end was trimmed by 6 bases and the J gene end by 8 bases; junction bases not matched to a gene: 10. Germline-derived CDR1 and CDR2 are MNHNS and SASEGT. This clonotype was recorded many times.

The specimen sequenced was blood. This sequence was found in a woman of 80 years or more in good health. The V gene is TRBV6-1, the J gene TRBJ2-1; 10 bases map to TRBD1. The CDR3 reads CASSGLGQGNYEQFF. DNA of the CDR3: TGTGCCAGCAGCGGTTTGGGACAGGGGAATTATGAGCAGTTCTTC.